This T cell receptor (beta chain) was sequenced in a study of cytomegalovirus exposure and HLA in healthy donors. The repertoire was sequenced with immunoSEQ multiplex PCR; TCRdb's copy has only in-frame clones and lacks some. Here the sample spans some 130,000 clones, roughly four fifths being singletons. Regarding the study as a whole: Many donors shared some public TCRs, even though most TCR sequences were rare. The study listed about 150 cytomegalovirus-associated TCR beta chains. Clusters of TCRs from the first cohort tended to co-occur in the roughly 120 validation repertoires (as a later analysis found).

A 120-subject validation cohort, separate from the approximately 720-subject first cohort, supplied the donors. This clone was seen a handful of times. Its antigen is unidentified. V trimming: 1 base; J trimming: 8 bases; junction bases outside the gene matches: 5. Germline V gene data show CDR1 as SGHTA and CDR2 as FQGNSA. This CDR3 comprises 15 residues. The origin of this receptor is a man aged 30-40 years in good health and CMV-seropositive. Sequenced material: PBMCs. The chain has TRBV7-2 and TRBJ1-6, with 7 bases lining up with TRBD1. CDR3 bases: TGTGCCAGCAGCTTAGTGGTCAGGGGGTATTCACCCCTCCACTTT. Translation gives CASSLVVRGYSPLHF.